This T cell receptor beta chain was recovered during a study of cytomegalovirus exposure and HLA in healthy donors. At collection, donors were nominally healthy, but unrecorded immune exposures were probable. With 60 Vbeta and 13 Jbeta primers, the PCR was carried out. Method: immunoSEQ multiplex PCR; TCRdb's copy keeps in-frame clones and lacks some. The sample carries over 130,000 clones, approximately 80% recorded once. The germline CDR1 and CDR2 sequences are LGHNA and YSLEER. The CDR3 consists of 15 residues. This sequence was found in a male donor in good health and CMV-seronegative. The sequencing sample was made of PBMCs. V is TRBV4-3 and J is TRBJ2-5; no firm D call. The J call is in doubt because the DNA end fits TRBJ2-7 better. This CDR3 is CASSQGLDFSYEQYF. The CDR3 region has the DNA TGCGCCAGCAGCCAAGGACTCGACTTCTCCTACGAGCAGTACTTC.